This T cell receptor (beta chain) was documented in a study of CD8 T cells in ankylosing spondylitis. Overall study results and limits: Clones linked to disease were reported to show significant enrichment in matched ankylosing spondylitis synovial fluid. Reports of some motif variants in reactive arthritis synovial fluid and blood predate this one. Blood of patients with ankylosing spondylitis appeared to be characterized by a TCR beta motif of several highly homologous variants.

This clonotype was found many times. The antigen is undetermined. Molecular-barcoded quantitative 5'-RACE produced these TCR beta libraries. TCRdb used MiXCR to reprocess the 5' RACE reads, holding one entry per CDR3 protein. The sample includes around 94,000 distinct CDR3 sequences, more than 8.5% of them seen just once. This CDR3 spans 15 amino acids. The V gene's germline CDR1 is WSHSY and CDR2 SAAADI. After removal of 3 bases from V and 4 bases from J, the junction contained 6 bases not matched to a gene. The sequence came from a male donor with ankylosing spondylitis. The V gene is TRBV10-2, the J gene TRBJ2-1, with 7 nucleotides matching TRBD1. The sample taken for sequencing was blood, either unsorted or a sorted T cell fraction (not recorded which). The CDR3 DNA follows: TGCGCCAGCAGTGAATCACAGGGGTCGTACAATGAGCAGTTCTTC. Protein: CASSESQGSYNEQFF.